This T cell receptor beta chain was captured by sequencing in a study of CD8 T cells in ankylosing spondylitis. TCRdb re-called the 5' RACE reads with MiXCR, one entry per CDR3 protein. The sample has around 140,000 distinct CDR3 sequences, about 15% seen once. Study-wide results and limits: Ankylosing spondylitis blood appeared to carry a characteristic TCR beta motif of fewer than 10 highly homologous variants. Relatively rare in peripheral blood, disease-linked clones were also CD8+.

CDR1 is MNHEY, CDR2 SVGAGI, per germline. The V end was cut by 0 bases, the J end by 5 bases, with 10 bases between. This CDR3 has 14 amino acids. This clonotype was detected a few times. No antigen is known for it. The sequencing input was blood, either unsorted or a sorted T cell fraction (not recorded which). The sequence derives from a male donor with ankylosing spondylitis. The rearrangement links TRBV6-5 to TRBJ1-1; a possible D gene is TRBD1 (5 bases). The CDR3 bases are TGTGCCAGCAGTTACTCGCAGGGTTGGACTGAAGCTTTCTTT. Encoded protein: CASSYSQGWTEAFF.